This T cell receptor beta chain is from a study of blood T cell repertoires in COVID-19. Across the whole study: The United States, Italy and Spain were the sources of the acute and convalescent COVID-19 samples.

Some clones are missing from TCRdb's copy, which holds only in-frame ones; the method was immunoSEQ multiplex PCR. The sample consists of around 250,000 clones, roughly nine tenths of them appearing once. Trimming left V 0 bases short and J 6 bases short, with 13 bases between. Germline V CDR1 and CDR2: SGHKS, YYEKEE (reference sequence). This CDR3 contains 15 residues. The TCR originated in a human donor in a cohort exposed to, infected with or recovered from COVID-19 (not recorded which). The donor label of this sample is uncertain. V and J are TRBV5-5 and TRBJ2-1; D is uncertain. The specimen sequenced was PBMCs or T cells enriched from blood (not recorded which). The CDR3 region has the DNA TGTGCCAGCAGCTTGGTCTCGGTGGGCATCAATGAGCAGTTCTTC. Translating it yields CASSLVSVGINEQFF.